The 32 T cell receptor beta chains presented below share a single source sample, sequenced in a study of memory CD8 T cells in hepatitis C reinfection. Data came from immunoSEQ multiplex PCR; TCRdb stores just in-frame clones and leaves some out. The repertoire holds 35,000 to 50,000 clones, with roughly 90% as singletons. Time point here: peak reinfection, 3 to 8 weeks after reinfection detection. No in vitro expansion preceded TCR sequencing of the sorted cells. Sequencing input: naive CD8+ T cells sorted from blood. Receptors were obtained from a man younger than 30 with hepatitis C virus infection.

The chain joins TRBV6-1 to TRBJ1-6, with a weak D call TRBD1 (5 bases). There are 14 residues in the CDR3. Germline V CDR1 and CDR2: MNHNS, SASEGT. V was trimmed by 5 bases and J by 10 bases, leaving 15 bases between them. The CDR3 nucleotides read TGTGCCAGCAGTCATGGTGGGGCAGGCTCACCCCTCCACTTT. As protein: CASSHGGAGSPLHF.

V is TRBV7-8 and J is TRBJ1-1; TRBD1 matches 7 bases. Germline values: CDR1 SGHVS, CDR2 FQNEAQ. The CDR3 spans 17 residues. V dropped 7 bases and J dropped 5; count of bases not matched to a gene: 19. The CDR3 nucleotides read TGTGCCAGCACCTCAGAGTCCAGGAGGGGGCCTGGGACTGAAGCTTTCTTT. It specifies CASTSESRRGPGTEAFF.

V usage is TRBV9 and J usage is TRBJ1-1; D unresolved. V was cut by 3 bases and J by 3 bases, with 9 bases left in between. Germline CDR1 and CDR2: SGDLS and YYNGEE. The length of the CDR3 is 13 residues. This chain's CDR3 is CASSAAGYTEAFF. As DNA, the CDR3 is TGTGCCAGCAGCGCGGCGGGGTACACTGAAGCTTTCTTT.

The chain uses TRBV19 and TRBJ2-3; 13 nucleotides agree with TRBD2. The CDR3 length is 17 residues. Per the germline V gene, CDR1 is LNHDA and CDR2 is SQIVND (reference sequence). After removal of 7 bases from V and 3 bases from J, the junction contained 10 bases not matched to a gene. DNA of the CDR3: TGTGCCAGTAAAGGACTAGCGGGAGAAGCCTATACAGATACGCAGTATTTT. Translating it yields CASKGLAGEAYTDTQYF.

This clone appeared a few times. The chain carries TRBV7-9 and TRBJ2-1; the D is unclear. V lost 5 bases to trimming and J lost 9 bases, with 14 bases between them. The length of the CDR3 is 13 residues. The germline V gene has CDR1 SEHNR and CDR2 FQNEAQ (reference sequence). CDR3 amino acids: CASSADTASEQFF. CDR3 in DNA: TGTGCCAGCAGCGCAGACACCGCCAGTGAGCAGTTCTTC.

The J gene is TRBJ2-5, the V gene TRBV6-9; no clear D. This CDR3 spans 13 amino acids. Germline-derived CDR1 and CDR2 are MNHGY and SVAAGI. Trimming removed 3 bases from V and 5 bases from J, with 10 bases in between. The CDR3 sequence: CASSYPSRETQYF. The CDR3 bases are TGTGCCAGCAGTTACCCCAGCAGGGAGACCCAGTACTTC.

The V and J genes are TRBV27 and TRBJ2-1; no definite D call. Trimming left V 3 bases short and J 2 bases short, with 11 bases between. CDR3 length equals 15 residues. Germline CDR1 is MNHEY and CDR2 is SMNVEV (reference sequence). CDR3: CASSLGILAYNEQFF. The CDR3 DNA is TGTGCCAGCAGTTTGGGCATCTTGGCCTACAATGAGCAGTTCTTC.

The chain carries TRBV2 and TRBJ2-5; 14 nucleotides align to TRBD2. After removal of 8 bases from V and 4 bases from J, the junction contained 9 bases not matched to a gene. Germline V lookup: CDR1 SNHLY, CDR2 FYNNEI. The CDR3 extends over 16 amino acids. This chain's CDR3 is CASAGLAGAGRETQYF. CDR3 coding DNA: TGTGCCAGCGCGGGACTAGCGGGGGCCGGGAGAGAGACCCAGTACTTC. The whole variable domain, remainder taken from reference TRBV2 and TRBJ2-5, is EPEVTQTPSHQVTQMGQEVILRCVPISNHLYFYWYRQILGQKVEFLVSFYNNEISEKSEIFDDQFSVERPDGSNFTLKIRSTKLEDSAMYFCASAGLAGAGRETQYFGPGTRLLVL.

The CDR3 loop reads CASMLGLVVGGQPQHF. The CDR3 nucleotides are TGTGCCAGCATGCTGGGGTTGGTAGTAGGAGGTCAGCCCCAGCATTTT. The V and J genes are TRBV2 and TRBJ1-5; D not resolved. CDR3 length: 16 amino acids. Trimming took 7 bases from V and 6 from J, leaving 22 bases between them. Per the germline V gene, CDR1 is SNHLY and CDR2 is FYNNEI. The complete variable domain, with remaining parts taken from reference TRBV2 and TRBJ1-5, reads EPEVTQTPSHQVTQMGQEVILRCVPISNHLYFYWYRQILGQKVEFLVSFYNNEISEKSEIFDDQFSVERPDGSNFTLKIRSTKLEDSAMYFCASMLGLVVGGQPQHFGDGTRLSIL.

The chain is built from TRBV4-2 and TRBJ1-2; the D is unclear. Per germline, CDR1 LGHNA and CDR2 YNFKEQ. V lost 2 bases to trimming and J lost 1 base, with 11 bases between them. This CDR3 has 15 residues. Here the CDR3 DNA reads TGTGCCAGCAGCCAATGGGCGGGAGGTAACTATGGCTACACCTTC. It translates to CASSQWAGGNYGYTF.

The rearrangement links TRBV29-1 to TRBJ1-1; no reliable D call. Per the germline V gene, CDR1 is SQVTM and CDR2 is ANQGSEA. The CDR3 covers 12 residues. The V and J ends lost 7 bases and 7 bases respectively, with 16 bases between them. The CDR3, as DNA: TGCAGCGCCTTCCCGGGAACTTTTGAAGCTTTCTTT. Its protein is CSAFPGTFEAFF.

This clone was observed a handful of times. The chain uses TRBV6-6 and TRBJ1-2, with D perhaps TRBD1 (5 bases). The germline CDR1 and CDR2 sequences are MNHNY and SVGAGI (reference sequence). CDR3 length: 12 amino acids. Trimming left V 10 bases short and J 7 bases short, with 16 bases between. The CDR3 sequence is CAILQALGGYTF. The CDR3 DNA reads as TGTGCCATTTTACAGGCGTTGGGTGGCTACACCTTC.

The chain uses TRBV5-6 and TRBJ1-1; D possibly corresponds to TRBD1 (6 bases). CDR3 length: 15 amino acids. CDR1 is SGHDT and CDR2 is YYEEEE in the germline V gene. The V end was cut by 5 bases, the J end by 1 base, with 15 bases between. The DNA of the CDR3 is TGTGCCAGCAGTCCCCCAGGGGTGGGGAACACTGAAGCTTTCTTT. Translated: CASSPPGVGNTEAFF.

The chain employs TRBV21-1 and TRBJ2-1; the table's D call of TRBD1 was not tested on the DNA. TRBV21-1 counts as a pseudogene. CDR3 length: 16 residues. CDR3 in amino acids: CASSKDWGGWSNEQFF. CDR3 coding DNA: TGTGCCAGCAGCAAAGATTGGGGCGGATGGAGCAATGAGCAGTTCTTC.

The chain couples TRBV7-9 to TRBJ2-2, with 8 bases aligning to TRBD1. The germline gives CDR1 SEHNR, CDR2 FQNEAQ (reference sequence). V was pared by 2 bases and J by 1 base, with 3 bases of the junction left unmatched. The CDR3 contains 16 residues. The CDR3 loop reads CASSLLTGGNTGELFF. The CDR3 DNA sequence: TGTGCCAGCAGCTTATTAACAGGGGGGAACACCGGGGAGCTGTTTTTT.

CDR3 region: CASSTGDYGYTF. CDR3 bases: TGTGCCAGCAGCACAGGAGACTATGGCTACACCTTC. This chain connects TRBV6-6 to TRBJ1-2; a weak D match, TRBD1 (5 bases). The V gene lost 6 bases and the J gene lost 3 bases, with 8 bases spanning the gap. Germline CDR1 reads MNHNY; CDR2 reads SVGAGI (reference sequence). The CDR3 runs 12 residues.

The chain has TRBV6-6 and TRBJ2-7; D not resolved. Trimming removed 2 bases from V and 4 bases from J, with 9 bases in between. The germline gives CDR1 MNHNY, CDR2 SVGAGI (reference sequence). This CDR3 is 13 amino acids long. In DNA, the CDR3 is TGTGCCAGCAGTTACAGTGATACTTACGAGCAGTACTTC. This encodes CASSYSDTYEQYF.

The chain combines TRBV28 with TRBJ2-1, with TRBD2 matching 12 bases. The CDR3 length is 18 residues. Trimming took 2 bases from V and 4 from J; bases not matched to a gene: 9. The germline V gene encodes CDR1 MDHEN and CDR2 SYDVKM. CDR3 residues: CASSLPSGRAEGYNEQFF. Here the CDR3 DNA reads TGTGCCAGCAGTTTACCTAGCGGGAGGGCCGAGGGGTACAATGAGCAGTTCTTC.

The V gene is TRBV4-1, the J gene TRBJ1-2; D is possibly TRBD1 (6 bases). Looked up from germline, CDR1 is MGHRA and CDR2 is YSYEKL. The CDR3 is made up of 14 amino acids. Trimming took 7 bases from V and 4 from J, leaving 16 bases between them. Here the CDR3 reads CASNLGGAAYGYTF. The CDR3, as DNA: TGCGCCAGCAACCTCGGGGGGGCGGCCTATGGCTACACCTTC.

This rearrangement joins TRBV7-6 to TRBJ2-5; TRBD2 aligns across 14 bases. This CDR3 is built from 16 residues. The V gene end was trimmed by 2 bases and the J gene end by 2 bases; junction bases not matched to a gene: 1. Germline V gene sequence: CDR1 SGHVS, CDR2 FNYEAQ. CDR3 in amino acids: CASSLRTSGGQETQYF. CDR3 DNA sequence: TGTGCCAGCAGCTTACGGACTAGCGGGGGGCAAGAGACCCAGTACTTC.

V is TRBV6-1 and J is TRBJ2-7, with 7 bases matching TRBD1. This CDR3 region has 13 residues. Germline CDR1 reads MNHNS; CDR2 reads SASEGT. Trimming cost V 6 bases and J 5 bases; bases outside gene matches: 7. CDR3 in amino acids: CASRETGVDEQYV. The CDR3 DNA reads as TGTGCCAGCAGGGAAACAGGGGTGGACGAGCAGTACGTC.

The genes are TRBV19 and TRBJ2-1; D is possibly TRBD2 (5 bases). Germline CDR1 LNHDA, CDR2 SQIVND (reference sequence). The CDR3 totals 16 residues. The germline V and J ends were trimmed by 5 bases and 2 bases, with 16 bases remaining between them. Here the CDR3 reads CASSSRWEPAYNEQFF. CDR3 DNA: TGTGCCAGTAGTTCGCGGTGGGAGCCCGCCTACAATGAGCAGTTCTTC. Filled out from reference TRBV19 and TRBJ2-1, the complete variable domain reads DGGITQSPKYLFRKEGQNVTLSCEQNLNHDAMYWYRQDPGQGLRLIYYSQIVNDFQKGDIAEGYSVSREKKESFPLTVTSAQKNPTAFYLCASSSRWEPAYNEQFFGPGTRLTVL.

The chain employs TRBV11-2 and TRBJ2-2; the D gene is possibly TRBD2 (5 bases). Germline V gene lookup returns CDR1 SGHAT and CDR2 FQNNGV. The CDR3 consists of 15 residues. The V gene lost 2 bases and the J gene lost 4 bases, with 11 bases spanning the gap. The CDR3 is CASSLRVAPTGELFF. For the CDR3, the DNA is TGTGCCAGCAGCTTAAGGGTAGCGCCCACCGGGGAGCTGTTTTTT.

This rearrangement joins TRBV12-5 to TRBJ2-7; D is perhaps TRBD2 (6 bases). Trimming left V 1 base short and J 4 bases short, with 14 bases between. The CDR3 runs 15 residues. Germline V lookup: CDR1 LGHNT, CDR2 FRNRAP. The CDR3 sequence: CASGLAGTGTYEQYV. The DNA for the CDR3 is TGTGCTAGTGGTTTGGCAGGAACCGGGACTTACGAGCAGTACGTC.

The rearrangement links TRBV29-1 to TRBJ1-2; D call uncertain. The CDR3 totals 11 residues. CDR1 is SQVTM and CDR2 is ANQGSEA in the germline V gene. With 0 bases removed from V and 7 bases from J, the gap between germline ends came to 6 bases. The DNA of the CDR3 is TGCAGCGTTGAAGACGTACTTGGCTACACCTTC. This sequence encodes CSVEDVLGYTF.

This chain links TRBV19 with TRBJ2-1; D ambiguous. V was shortened by 7 bases and J by 0 bases, with 13 bases between the two germline ends. Germline-derived CDR1 and CDR2 are LNHDA and SQIVND (reference sequence). The CDR3 has 15 amino acids. The CDR3 is CASKEWSSSYNEQFF. The CDR3 DNA reads as TGTGCCAGTAAGGAGTGGTCTTCCTCCTACAATGAGCAGTTCTTC.

This chain uses TRBV5-1 with TRBJ2-7; the D gene is possibly TRBD1 (6 bases). The CDR3 consists of 14 residues. Trimming stripped 3 bases from V and 0 bases from J, with 10 bases between. In germline, CDR1 is SGHRS, CDR2 YFSETQ. The CDR3 sequence is CASSSGQSSYEQYF. CDR3 DNA sequence: TGCGCCAGCAGCTCCGGACAGAGCTCCTACGAGCAGTACTTC. Supplemented by reference TRBV5-1 and TRBJ2-7, the full variable domain reads KAGVTQTPRYLIKTRGQQVTLSCSPISGHRSVSWYQQTPGQGLQFLFEYFSETQRNKGNFPGRFSGRQFSNSRSEMNVSTLELGDSALYLCASSSGQSSYEQYFGPGTRLTVT.

The V and J genes are TRBV6-1 and TRBJ2-5, with D maybe TRBD1 (5 bases). Per germline, CDR1 MNHNS and CDR2 SASEGT. V lost 7 bases, J lost 2 bases, and 14 bases lay in between. The CDR3 extends over 14 amino acids. The CDR3 spells CASTHLRQQETQYF. Here the CDR3 DNA reads TGTGCCAGCACCCACCTTCGACAGCAAGAGACCCAGTACTTC.

The rearrangement joins TRBV6-5 to TRBJ2-7, with TRBD1 identical over 7 bases. CDR1 and CDR2 (germline): MNHEY, SVGAGI. This CDR3 is built from 12 residues. Trimming at V came to 2 bases and at J to 7 bases, leaving 2 bases not matched to a gene. In DNA form, the CDR3 reads TGTGCCAGCAGTTACAGGGGGCGTGAGCAGTACGTC. It yields the protein CASSYRGREQYV.

With respect to this clone: Germline and junction disagree at one end, which may indicate a read error. V and J are TRBV7-9 and TRBJ2-2; TRBD1 matches at 9 bases. In germline, CDR1 is SEHNR, CDR2 FQNEAQ (reference sequence). The CDR3 has 15 amino acids. The chain's CDR3 is CASSSGQGGTGGLFF. DNA of the CDR3: TGTGCCAGCAGCTCGGGACAGGGTGGCACCGGGGGGCTGTTTTTT.

This clone was seen more than once but under ten times. V is TRBV2 and J is TRBJ1-5; D is uncertain. The CDR3 is 14 residues long. The V end was cut by 2 bases, the J end by 3 bases, with 8 bases between. Germline V CDR1 and CDR2: SNHLY, FYNNEI. CDR3 bases: TGTGCCAGCAGTGAAAGCCAGGACAATCAGCCCCAGCATTTT. Protein sequence: CASSESQDNQPQHF.

The J gene is TRBJ1-6, the V gene TRBV9; maybe TRBD1 (6 bases). V was trimmed by 0 bases and J by 7 bases, leaving 8 bases between them. CDR3 size: 14 residues. Germline V gene lookup returns CDR1 SGDLS and CDR2 YYNGEE. CDR3 residues: CASSVEGGNSPLHF. DNA for the CDR3: TGTGCCAGCAGCGTAGAGGGGGGGAATTCACCCCTCCACTTT.